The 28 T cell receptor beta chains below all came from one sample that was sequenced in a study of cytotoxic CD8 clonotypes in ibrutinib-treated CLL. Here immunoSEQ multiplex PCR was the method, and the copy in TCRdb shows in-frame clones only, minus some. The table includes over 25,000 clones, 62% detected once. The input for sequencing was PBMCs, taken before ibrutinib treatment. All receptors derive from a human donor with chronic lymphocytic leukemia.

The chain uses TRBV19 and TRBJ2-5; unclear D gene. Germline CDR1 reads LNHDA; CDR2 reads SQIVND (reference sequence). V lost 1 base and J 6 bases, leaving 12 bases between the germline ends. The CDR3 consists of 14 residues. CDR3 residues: CASSIASGLKTQYF. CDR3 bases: TGTGCCAGTAGTATAGCGTCCGGGTTAAAGACCCAGTACTTC.

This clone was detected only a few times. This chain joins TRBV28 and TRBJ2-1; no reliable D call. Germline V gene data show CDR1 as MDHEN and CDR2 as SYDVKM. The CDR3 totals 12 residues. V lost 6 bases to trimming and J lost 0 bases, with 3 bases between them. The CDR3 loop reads CASRGSYNEQFF. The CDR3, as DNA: TGTGCCAGCAGAGGCTCCTACAATGAGCAGTTCTTC.

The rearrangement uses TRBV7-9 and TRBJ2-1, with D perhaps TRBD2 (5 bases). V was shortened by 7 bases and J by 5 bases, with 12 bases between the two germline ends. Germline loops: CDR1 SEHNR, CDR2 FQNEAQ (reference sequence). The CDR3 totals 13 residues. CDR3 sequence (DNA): TGTGCCAGCAATGGGCTAGCAGACAATGAGCAGTTCTTC. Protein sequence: CASNGLADNEQFF.

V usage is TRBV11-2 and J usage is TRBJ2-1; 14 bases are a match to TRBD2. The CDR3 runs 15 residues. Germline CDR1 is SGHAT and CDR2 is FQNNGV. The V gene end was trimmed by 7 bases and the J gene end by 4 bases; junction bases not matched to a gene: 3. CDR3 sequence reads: CASTRLAGGYNEQFF. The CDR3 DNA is TGTGCCAGCACCAGACTAGCGGGGGGGTACAATGAGCAGTTCTTC.

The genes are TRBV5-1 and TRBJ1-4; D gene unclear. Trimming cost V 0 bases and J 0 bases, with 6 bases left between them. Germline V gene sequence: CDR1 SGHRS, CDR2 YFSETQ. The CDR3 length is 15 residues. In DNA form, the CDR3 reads TGCGCCAGCAGCTTGGCCCAGGCAACTAATGAAAAACTGTTTTTT. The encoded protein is CASSLAQATNEKLFF.

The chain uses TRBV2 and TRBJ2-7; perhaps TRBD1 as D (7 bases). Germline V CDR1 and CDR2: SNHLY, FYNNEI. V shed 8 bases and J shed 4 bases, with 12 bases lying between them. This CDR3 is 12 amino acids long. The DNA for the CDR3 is TGTGCCAGCGTACAGGGGACTTACGAGCAGTACTTC. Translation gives CASVQGTYEQYF.

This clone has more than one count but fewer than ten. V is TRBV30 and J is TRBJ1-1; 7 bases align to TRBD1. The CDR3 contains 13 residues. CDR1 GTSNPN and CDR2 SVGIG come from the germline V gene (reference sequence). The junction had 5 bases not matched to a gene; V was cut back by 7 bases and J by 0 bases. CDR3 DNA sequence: TGTGCCTACCAGGGGGGGATGAACACTGAAGCTTTCTTT. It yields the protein CAYQGGMNTEAFF.

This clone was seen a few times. The CDR3 DNA is TGTGCCTGGAGTGTGAGGCGACTCACCTCCTATGGCTACACCTTC. Translating gives CAWSVRRLTSYGYTF. The chain couples TRBV30 to TRBJ1-2; no definite D call. The length of the CDR3 is 15 residues. Germline V gene lookup returns CDR1 GTSNPN and CDR2 SVGIG (reference sequence). Trimming shortened V by 0 bases and J by 4 bases, and 15 bases separated the two germline ends.

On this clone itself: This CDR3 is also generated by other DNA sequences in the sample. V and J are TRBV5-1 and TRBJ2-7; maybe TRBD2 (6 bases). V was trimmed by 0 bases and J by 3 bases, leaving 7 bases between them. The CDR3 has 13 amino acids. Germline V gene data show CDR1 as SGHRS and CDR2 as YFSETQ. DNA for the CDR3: TGCGCCAGCAGCTTGGTGGGGGGCTACGAGCAGTACTTC. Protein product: CASSLVGGYEQYF.

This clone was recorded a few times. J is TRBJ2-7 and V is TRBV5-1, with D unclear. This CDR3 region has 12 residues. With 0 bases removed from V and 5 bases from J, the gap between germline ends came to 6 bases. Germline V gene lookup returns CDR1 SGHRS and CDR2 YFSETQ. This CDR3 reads CASSLVGNEQYF. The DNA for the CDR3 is TGCGCCAGCAGCTTGGTGGGAAACGAGCAGTACTTC.

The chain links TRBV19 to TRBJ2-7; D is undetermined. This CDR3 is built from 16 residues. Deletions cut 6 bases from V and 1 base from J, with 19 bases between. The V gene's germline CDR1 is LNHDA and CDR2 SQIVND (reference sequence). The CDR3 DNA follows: TGTGCCAGTAGCCCGGACGGGTGGGCCCGATCCTACGAGCAGTACTTC. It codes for CASSPDGWARSYEQYF. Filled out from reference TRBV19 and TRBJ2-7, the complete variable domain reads DGGITQSPKYLFRKEGQNVTLSCEQNLNHDAMYWYRQDPGQGLRLIYYSQIVNDFQKGDIAEGYSVSREKKESFPLTVTSAQKNPTAFYLCASSPDGWARSYEQYFGPGTRLTVT.

CDR3 sequence reads: CAISEELAGRSEQYF. CDR3 in DNA: TGTGCCATCAGTGAGGAACTAGCGGGAAGATCAGAGCAGTACTTC. The chain uses TRBV10-3 and TRBJ2-7; 10 bases are shared with TRBD2. Trimming removed 2 bases from V and 7 bases from J; junction bases left unmatched: 8. Germline V lookup: CDR1 ENHRY, CDR2 SYGVKD. The length of the CDR3 is 15 residues.

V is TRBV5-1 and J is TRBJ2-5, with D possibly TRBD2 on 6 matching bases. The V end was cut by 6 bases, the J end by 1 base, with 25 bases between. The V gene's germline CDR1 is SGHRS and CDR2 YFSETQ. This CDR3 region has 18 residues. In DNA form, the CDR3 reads TGCGCCAGCAACCCTCGATCCCCCAGGGACTCCGTCCAAGAGACCCAGTACTTC. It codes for CASNPRSPRDSVQETQYF.

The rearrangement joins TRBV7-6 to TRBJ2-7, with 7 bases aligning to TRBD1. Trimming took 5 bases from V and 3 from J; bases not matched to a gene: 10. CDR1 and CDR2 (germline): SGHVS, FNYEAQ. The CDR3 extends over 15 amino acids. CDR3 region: CASSPRQGYNYEQYF. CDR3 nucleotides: TGTGCCAGCAGCCCAAGACAGGGATATAACTACGAGCAGTACTTC.

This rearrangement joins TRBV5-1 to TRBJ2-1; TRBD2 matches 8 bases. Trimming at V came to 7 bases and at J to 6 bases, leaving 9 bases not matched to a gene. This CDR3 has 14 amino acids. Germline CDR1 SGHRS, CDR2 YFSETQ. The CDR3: CASRPGGLRNEQFF. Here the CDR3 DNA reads TGCGCCAGCCGGCCGGGAGGGCTCCGCAATGAGCAGTTCTTC.

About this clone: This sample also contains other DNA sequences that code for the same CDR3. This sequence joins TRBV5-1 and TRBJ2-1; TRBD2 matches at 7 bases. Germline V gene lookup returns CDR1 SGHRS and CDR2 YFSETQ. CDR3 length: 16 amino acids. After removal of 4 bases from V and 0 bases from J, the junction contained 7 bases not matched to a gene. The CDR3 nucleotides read TGCGCCAGCAGCCCCCCTAGCGGCGGCTCCTACAATGAGCAGTTCTTC. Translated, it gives CASSPPSGGSYNEQFF.

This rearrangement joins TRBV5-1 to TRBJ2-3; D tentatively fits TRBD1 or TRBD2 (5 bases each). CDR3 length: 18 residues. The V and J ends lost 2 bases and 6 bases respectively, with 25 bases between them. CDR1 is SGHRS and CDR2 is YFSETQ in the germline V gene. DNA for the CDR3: TGCGCCAGCAGCTTCGGGGTTTGGACAAGGGGAATCGCGGATACGCAGTATTTT. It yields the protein CASSFGVWTRGIADTQYF.

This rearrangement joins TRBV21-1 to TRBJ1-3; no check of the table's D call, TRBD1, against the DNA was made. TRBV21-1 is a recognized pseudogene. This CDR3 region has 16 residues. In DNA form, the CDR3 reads TGTGCCAGCAGCAAAGTTCCAGGGCTATTTGGAAACACCATATATTTT. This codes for CASSKVPGLFGNTIYF.

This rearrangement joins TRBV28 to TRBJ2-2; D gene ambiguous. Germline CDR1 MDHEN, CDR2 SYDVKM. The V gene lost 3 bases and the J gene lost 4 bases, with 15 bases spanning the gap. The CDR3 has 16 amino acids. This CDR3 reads CASSFASLLFTGELFF. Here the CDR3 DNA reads TGTGCCAGCAGTTTCGCGTCCCTATTATTCACCGGGGAGCTGTTTTTT.

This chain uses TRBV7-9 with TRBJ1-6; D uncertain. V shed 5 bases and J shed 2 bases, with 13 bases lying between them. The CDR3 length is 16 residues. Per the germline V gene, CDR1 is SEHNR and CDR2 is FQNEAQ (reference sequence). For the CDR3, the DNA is TGTGCCAGCAGCAATCCGAGCGGGACCTATAATTCACCCCTCCACTTT. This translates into CASSNPSGTYNSPLHF.

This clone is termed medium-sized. The CDR3 is CASSDRDTGELFF. The CDR3 DNA follows: TGTGCCAGCAGTGATAGGGACACCGGGGAGCTGTTTTTT. V is TRBV6-5 and J is TRBJ2-2; D not certain. Trimming left V 5 bases short and J 3 bases short, with 7 bases between. This CDR3 comprises 13 residues. Germline V CDR1 and CDR2: MNHEY, SVGAGI.

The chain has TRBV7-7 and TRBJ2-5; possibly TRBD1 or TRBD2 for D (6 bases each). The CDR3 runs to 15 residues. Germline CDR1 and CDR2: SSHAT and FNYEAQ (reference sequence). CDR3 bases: TGTGCTAGCGCAAGCAAAGGGGGGAGCCAAGAGACCCAGTACTTC. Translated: CASASKGGSQETQYF.

CDR3 in amino acids: CASSLGEAGTIMNTEAFF. The CDR3, as DNA: TGTGCCAGCAGCCTCGGGGAGGCCGGGACGATCATGAACACTGAAGCTTTCTTT. The chain links TRBV12-1 to TRBJ1-1. TRBV12-1 is recorded as a pseudogene. This CDR3 has 18 residues.

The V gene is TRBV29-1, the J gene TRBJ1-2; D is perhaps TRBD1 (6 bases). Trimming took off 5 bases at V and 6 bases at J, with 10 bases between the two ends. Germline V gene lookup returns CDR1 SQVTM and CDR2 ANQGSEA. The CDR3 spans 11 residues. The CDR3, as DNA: TGCAGCGTTACATCAGGGGATGGCTACACCTTC. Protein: CSVTSGDGYTF.

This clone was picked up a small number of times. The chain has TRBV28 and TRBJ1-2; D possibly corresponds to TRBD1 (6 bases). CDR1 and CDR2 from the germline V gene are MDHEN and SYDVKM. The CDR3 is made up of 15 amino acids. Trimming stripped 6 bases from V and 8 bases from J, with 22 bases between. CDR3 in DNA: TGTGCCAGCAGATACCCCACTGGGGGGCCGGGCGGCTACACCTTC. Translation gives CASRYPTGGPGGYTF.

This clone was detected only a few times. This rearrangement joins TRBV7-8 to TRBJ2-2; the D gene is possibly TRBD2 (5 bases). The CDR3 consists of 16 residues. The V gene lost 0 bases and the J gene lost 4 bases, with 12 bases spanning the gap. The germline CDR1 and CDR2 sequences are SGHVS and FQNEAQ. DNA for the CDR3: TGTGCCAGCAGCTTAGCGCGAGGGCAAGGCACCGGGGAGCTGTTTTTT. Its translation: CASSLARGQGTGELFF. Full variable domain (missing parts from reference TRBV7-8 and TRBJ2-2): GAGVSQSPRYKVAKRGQDVALRCDPISGHVSLFWYQQALGQGPEFLTYFQNEAQLDKSGLPSDRFFAERPEGSVSTLKIQRTQQEDSAVYLCASSLARGQGTGELFFGEGSRLTVL.

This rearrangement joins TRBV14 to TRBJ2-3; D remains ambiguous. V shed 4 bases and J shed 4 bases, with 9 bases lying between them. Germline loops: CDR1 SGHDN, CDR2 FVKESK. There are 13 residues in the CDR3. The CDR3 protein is CASSPSPADTQYF. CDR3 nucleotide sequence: TGTGCCAGCAGCCCATCGCCTGCAGATACGCAGTATTTT.

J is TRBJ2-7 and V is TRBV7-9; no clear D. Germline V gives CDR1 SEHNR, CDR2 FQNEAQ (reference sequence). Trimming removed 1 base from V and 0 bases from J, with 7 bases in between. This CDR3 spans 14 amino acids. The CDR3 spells CASSLEGPSYEQYF. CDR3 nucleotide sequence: TGTGCCAGCAGCTTAGAAGGGCCCTCCTACGAGCAGTACTTC.